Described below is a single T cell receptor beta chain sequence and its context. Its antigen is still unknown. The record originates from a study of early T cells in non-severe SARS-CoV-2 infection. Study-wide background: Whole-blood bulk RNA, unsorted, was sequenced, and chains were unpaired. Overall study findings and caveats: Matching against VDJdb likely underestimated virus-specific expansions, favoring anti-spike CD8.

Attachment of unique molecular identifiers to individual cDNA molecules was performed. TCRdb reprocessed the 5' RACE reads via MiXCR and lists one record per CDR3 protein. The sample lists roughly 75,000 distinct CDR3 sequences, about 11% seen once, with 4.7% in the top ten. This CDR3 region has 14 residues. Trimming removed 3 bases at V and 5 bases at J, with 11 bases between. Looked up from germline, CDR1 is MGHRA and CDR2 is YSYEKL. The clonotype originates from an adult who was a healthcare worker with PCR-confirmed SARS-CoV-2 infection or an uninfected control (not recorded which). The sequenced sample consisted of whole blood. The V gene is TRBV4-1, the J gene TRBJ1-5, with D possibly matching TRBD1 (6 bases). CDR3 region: CASSQVYRDQPQHF. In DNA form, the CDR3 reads TGCGCCAGCAGCCAGGTGTACAGGGATCAGCCCCAGCATTTT.